This TCR beta chain originates from a study of blood T cells in healthy people across ages. This clonotype was seen many times. No antigen is known for it. Then a second PCR, running roughly 7 to 11 cycles, was carried out with a sample-barcoded 5' primer and a J-beta primer mix. A template-switch adaptor containing 12 random nucleotides labeled each cDNA molecule. TCRdb independently ran MiXCR on the 5' RACE reads; one entry per CDR3 protein. The repertoire holds hundreds of thousands of distinct CDR3 sequences, with 25% to 35% as singletons. This CDR3 has 15 amino acids. Per germline, CDR1 DFQATT and CDR2 SNEGSKA (reference sequence). V lost 5 bases to trimming and J lost 1 base; unmatched junction nucleotides: 4. General study points: Among long-lived donors, naive CD4+ cells were more numerous and diversity higher than in aged donors.

This clonotype was sampled from a woman aged 80 or over in good health. The genes are TRBV20-1 and TRBJ2-3; 12 nucleotides align to TRBD2. The sequencing input was blood. The CDR3 is CSAVRLAGGTDTQYF. The CDR3 bases are TGCAGTGCTGTCCGACTAGCGGGGGGCACAGATACGCAGTATTTT.